This T cell receptor (beta chain) was recorded in a study of CD8+ T cells in alopecia areata. Trimming stripped 5 bases from V and 6 bases from J, with 13 bases between. The CDR3 contains 13 residues. Germline V gives CDR1 SGHAT, CDR2 FQNNGV. Regarding treatment: oral pan-JAK inhibitor, 5-10 mg twice daily. Reverse transcribed after extraction, RNA yielded cDNA as the sequencing template. Only in-frame clones appear in the TCRdb table, and some are missing; sequencing was by immunoSEQ multiplex PCR. This sample has about 64,000 clones, with 40% to 55% found just once. The V gene is TRBV11-2, the J gene TRBJ1-2, with D perhaps matching TRBD1 (5 bases). The source is a human donor with alopecia areata. The starting material was CD8+ T cells sorted from blood, obtained at approximately week 36, from a patient treated with tofacitinib. The CDR3 DNA reads TGTGCCAGCAGCCCCCCCTGGGGGGATGGCTACACCTTC. Its translation: CASSPPWGDGYTF.